This T cell receptor beta chain comes out of a study of CD8 T cells in Susac syndrome. Random-hexamer reverse transcription was applied to roughly 0.5 to 1 ug RNA. TCRdb reprocessed the immunoSEQ multiplex PCR reads with MiXCR, giving one entry per CDR3 protein. The sample holds 20,000 or so distinct CDR3 sequences; roughly 96% are singletons and the top ten take roughly 0.23%. This CDR3 contains 14 residues. Germline lookup yields CDR1 MDHEN and CDR2 SYDVKM. Trimming took 7 bases from V and 6 from J, leaving 19 bases between them. This receptor was obtained from a human donor in good health. Sequencing was done on a sample of CD8+ T cells from PBMCs. The V gene is TRBV28, the J gene TRBJ2-7; D gene unclear. CDR3 loop: CASIPSGLGCEQYF. In DNA, the CDR3 is TGTGCCAGCATCCCCAGTGGCCTCGGGTGCGAGCAGTACTTC.